This TCR beta chain was captured in a study of response to subunit inactivated influenza vaccine. The CDR3 runs 15 residues. Per the germline V gene, CDR1 is ENHRY and CDR2 is SYGVKD. V lost 0 bases and J lost 4, with 12 bases in between. Regarding the study as a whole: The authors put forward the suggestion that each seasonal influenza vaccination may bring in only a limited number of new T cells.

TCRdb reprocessed the RT-PCR reads via MiXCR and lists one record per CDR3 protein. The sample comprises roughly 650,000 distinct CDR3 sequences, around 14% of which are singletons, and 11% rests with the top ten. Of note for this clonotype: Its antigen is unknown.

The receptor's source is a man in his fifties or sixties who received an inactivated influenza vaccine. This material consisted of PBMCs from blood, taken approximately 12 days after vaccination. The rearrangement links TRBV10-3 to TRBJ2-5, with TRBD2 as a possible D gene (5 bases). CDR3 loop: CAISESRLAGETQYF. The CDR3 DNA is TGTGCCATCAGTGAGTCTCGTCTAGCTGGAGAGACCCAGTACTTC.